This T cell receptor beta chain is from a study of graft-versus-host responses after intestinal transplantation. Across the whole study: The study gave all recipients anti-thymocyte globulin induction, then tacrolimus and steroids for roughly 3 years. General observations from the study: Among recipient marrow samples, GvH clones were found; some appeared first in ileum or blood.

The V gene's germline CDR1 is SGHRS and CDR2 YFSETQ. V lost 4 bases, J lost 0 bases, and 8 bases lay in between. The CDR3 contains 14 residues. Assay: immunoSEQ multiplex PCR; the TCRdb copy retains only in-frame clones and omits some. The sample consists of 150,000 or so clones, about nine tenths of them appearing once. This clone was observed once. No antigen is known for it. This receptor was taken from a human donor who received an intestinal transplant. The material was unstimulated CD4+ T cells sorted from spleen or lymph node cells, obtained before intestinal transplant. The genes are TRBV5-1 and TRBJ2-4; D not certain. CDR3 in DNA: TGCGCCAGCAGCGGAGTTGAAGCCAAAAACATTCAGTACTTC. It yields the protein CASSGVEAKNIQYF.